This TCR beta chain was profiled in a study of control samples from healthy donors and cancer patients. Profiling relied on immunoSEQ multiplex PCR, and the TCRdb table lists in-frame clones only, not all of them. The repertoire includes some 130,000 clones, about nine tenths of them detected once, and just over 7.5% sits in the top ten. Germline CDR1 SGHVS, CDR2 FNYEAQ. Trimming took 5 bases from V and 3 from J, leaving 10 bases between them. This CDR3 has 14 amino acids. This sequence joins TRBV7-6 and TRBJ2-2, with D possibly TRBD1 on 5 matching bases. This sequence originates from a man in his fifties with head and neck cancer. The sequencing sample was made of PBMCs. The DNA for the CDR3 is TGTGCCAGCAGCCAACTGACAGACACCGGGGAGCTGTTTTTT. Translating gives CASSQLTDTGELFF.